These T cell receptor beta chains were read from a single sample in a study of blood T cell repertoires in COVID-19. Produced via immunoSEQ multiplex PCR; TCRdb's table is partial and in-frame only. The sample lists about 350,000 clones, roughly nine tenths occurring once. The sample consisted of PBMCs or T cells enriched from blood (not recorded which). The receptor set was obtained from a woman in her 30s who had recovered from COVID-19. Each CDR3 is given with its conserved first and last residue. D genes are given only for firm matches. Expanded clones are given a class, and other clones once, few, many or no size at all.

-	TRBV6-1	TRBJ1-1	TRBD1	15	TGTGCCAGCAGTGAGGGACAGGGGTTGAACACTGAAGCTTTCTTT	CASSEGQGLNTEAFF
-	TRBV5-6	TRBJ2-3	TRBD2	16	TGTGCCAGCAGCCCTTCCCAGCGGGAAAGCACAGATACGCAGTATTTT	CASSPSQRESTDTQYF
-	TRBV2	TRBJ1-2	-	13	TGTGCCAGCAGTCAGGAGGAGGGTGGTGGCTACACCTTC	CASSQEEGGGYTF
-	TRBV6-1	TRBJ2-1	TRBD2	17	TGTGCCAGCAGTGGTTCACAAGGACTAGCGGAGTACAATGAGCAGTTCTTC	CASSGSQGLAEYNEQFF
-	TRBV6-1	TRBJ2-7	-	16	TGTGCCAGCAGTGACAGCGGGACACCTACGCCCTACGAGCAGTACTTC	CASSDSGTPTPYEQYF
-	TRBV5-5	TRBJ2-1	-	16	TGTGCCAGCAGCCTCAGAGGGGGACAATCCTACAATGAGCAGTTCTTC	CASSLRGGQSYNEQFF
-	TRBV19	TRBJ2-1	TRBD2	15	TGTGCCAGTAGTAACGGGGGGTACTCCTACAATGAGCAGTTCTTC	CASSNGGYSYNEQFF
-	TRBV19	TRBJ2-3	-	15	TGTGCCAGTAGACCCTTATGGGCTAGCACAGATACGCAGTATTTT	CASRPLWASTDTQYF
-	TRBV18	TRBJ1-1	-	15	TGTGCCAGCTCACCACCGCGGGGGGGTGGTACTGAAGCTTTCTTT	CASSPPRGGGTEAFF
-	TRBV7-2	TRBJ1-1	-	16	TGTGCCAGCAGCTTAGATCGCGGCAAGAGGAACACTGAAGCTTTCTTT	CASSLDRGKRNTEAFF
-	TRBV13	TRBJ1-3	-	16	TGTGCCAGCAGCTTAGGTGGGGGAGGCTCTGGAAACACCATATATTTT	CASSLGGGGSGNTIYF
-	TRBV7-2	TRBJ2-1	-	13	TGTGCCAGCAGCTCGACTAGGTACAATGAGCAGTTCTTC	CASSSTRYNEQFF
-	TRBV27	TRBJ2-5	-	13	TGTGCCAGCAGACGGGAGCCGACAGAGACCCAGTACTTC	CASRREPTETQYF
few	TRBV7-2	TRBJ2-1	TRBD2	14	TGTGCCAGCAGTCCACCCGGACTAGACAATGAGCAGTTCTTC	CASSPPGLDNEQFF
-	TRBV11-2	TRBJ1-2	-	14	TGTGCCAGCAGCTTAGGTCGCGGTGTGGGTGGCTACACCTTC	CASSLGRGVGGYTF
-	TRBV18	TRBJ1-4	-	15	TGTGCCAGCTCACCATACTCTGAGGGTAATGAAAAACTGTTTTTT	CASSPYSEGNEKLFF
-	TRBV6-5	TRBJ1-2	TRBD1	14	TGTGCCAGCAGCCTAGACAGGGGTGATTATGGCTACACCTTC	CASSLDRGDYGYTF
-	TRBV10-3	TRBJ2-7	TRBD2	18	TGTGCCATCAGTGTGGAGGACCTCGGGACTAGCGGGACCTACGAGCAGTACTTC	CAISVEDLGTSGTYEQYF
-	TRBV3-1/TRBV3-2	TRBJ1-6	-	14	TGTGCCAGCAGCCAAGCAGGGCCTTATTCACCCCTCCACTTT	CASSQAGPYSPLHF
-	TRBV10-3	TRBJ2-3	TRBD2	16	TGTGCCATCAGTGAGTGGGGAGCGGGGGGCACAGATACGCAGTATTTT	CAISEWGAGGTDTQYF
-	TRBV19	TRBJ1-5	-	12	TGTGCCAGTAGTATAGAGCGGCAGCCCCAGCATTTT	CASSIERQPQHF
-	TRBV27	TRBJ1-2	TRBD1	15	TGTGCCAGCAGTTTGGCCGGGACAGGGTATAATGGCTACACCTTC	CASSLAGTGYNGYTF
-	TRBV5-4	TRBJ2-3	-	14	TGTGCCAGCAGCTTCGCCACAGGCACAGATACGCAGTATTTT	CASSFATGTDTQYF
once	TRBV5-1	TRBJ2-7	-	14	TGCGCCAGCAGCTTGGACGGGATTCGCAACGAGCAGTACTTC	CASSLDGIRNEQYF
-	TRBV2	TRBJ1-5	-	13	TGTGCCAGCAGCAACAGGGAGGGTCAGCCCCAGCATTTT	CASSNREGQPQHF
-	TRBV29-1	TRBJ2-3	TRBD2	16	TGCAGCGTTGATGGTCGGCCTAGCGGGAGGACAGATACGCAGTATTTT	CSVDGRPSGRTDTQYF
-	TRBV9	TRBJ2-1	TRBD2	16	TGTGCCAGCAGCGTAGGAGCGGGGGAGGGGGACAATGAGCAGTTCTTC	CASSVGAGEGDNEQFF